Detailed here is one T cell receptor beta chain. This study enrolled people aged roughly 18 to 89 from around 26 US geographic areas. Produced via immunoSEQ multiplex PCR; TCRdb's table is partial and in-frame only. The sample carries roughly 180,000 clones, 65% to 85% recorded once. These data originate in a study of blood T cell repertoires in COVID-19. V lost 2 bases and J lost 1, with 11 bases in between. There are 15 residues in the CDR3. Germline lookup yields CDR1 SEHNR and CDR2 FQNEAQ (reference sequence). Sequenced sample: PBMCs or T cells enriched from blood (not recorded which). This receptor was taken from a woman in her 40s with acute COVID-19. This chain joins TRBV7-9 and TRBJ1-1; maybe TRBD1 (6 bases). CDR3 amino acids: CASSLLVGGNTEAFF. CDR3 DNA sequence: TGTGCCAGCAGCTTATTGGTAGGGGGGAACACTGAAGCTTTCTTT. Together with reference TRBV7-9 and TRBJ1-1, the CDR3 gives the full variable domain: DTGVSQNPRHKITKRGQNVTFRCDPISEHNRLYWYRQTLGQGPEFLTYFQNEAQLEKSRLLSDRFSAERPKGSFSTLEIQRTEQGDSAMYLCASSLLVGGNTEAFFGQGTRLTVV.